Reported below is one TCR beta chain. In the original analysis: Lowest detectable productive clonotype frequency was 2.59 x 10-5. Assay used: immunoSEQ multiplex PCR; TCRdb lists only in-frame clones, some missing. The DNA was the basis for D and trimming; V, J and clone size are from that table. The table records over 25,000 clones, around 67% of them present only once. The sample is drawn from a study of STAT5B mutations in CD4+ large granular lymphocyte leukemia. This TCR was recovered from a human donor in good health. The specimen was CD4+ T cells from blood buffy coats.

As DNA, the CDR3 is TGTGCCAGCAACGCAGATACGCAGTATTTT. Translating gives CASNADTQYF. The chain is built from TRBV6-5 and TRBJ2-3; no clear D gene. The V and J ends lost 7 bases and 4 bases respectively, with 3 bases between them. CDR1 and CDR2 (germline): MNHEY, SVGAGI. The CDR3 length is 10 residues.